Following are 25 T cell receptor beta chains from one sample sequenced in a study of PD-1 blockade in classical Hodgkin lymphoma. Time point noted: cycle 4 day 1 (C4D1), after 5 to 7 weeks of nivolumab. Relapses following autologous stem cell transplantation were seen in all patients, with brentuximab vedotin exposure varying. Method: immunoSEQ multiplex PCR; TCRdb's copy keeps in-frame clones and lacks some. Of 20,000 to 25,000 clones in the sample, around 70% were seen once. The specimen was peripheral blood mononuclear cells (PBMCs), collected before the fourth cycle of nivolumab. These receptor sequences come from a human donor with classical Hodgkin lymphoma.

V gene TRBV2 combines with J gene TRBJ1-5; D unclear. V was pared by 6 bases and J by 7 bases, with 19 bases between. This CDR3 contains 15 residues. Germline-derived CDR1 and CDR2 are SNHLY and FYNNEI. The DNA for the CDR3 is TGTGCCAGCAGAAAAGAGGTGGGAGGGAGGCAGCCCCAGCATTTT. Protein: CASRKEVGGRQPQHF. The whole variable domain, remainder taken from reference TRBV2 and TRBJ1-5, is EPEVTQTPSHQVTQMGQEVILRCVPISNHLYFYWYRQILGQKVEFLVSFYNNEISEKSEIFDDQFSVERPDGSNFTLKIRSTKLEDSAMYFCASRKEVGGRQPQHFGDGTRLSIL.

The genes are TRBV14 and TRBJ1-6; D is ambiguous. Germline V CDR1 and CDR2: SGHDN, FVKESK. This CDR3 comprises 14 residues. The V and J ends lost 6 bases and 3 bases respectively, with 9 bases between them. Here the CDR3 reads CASSPGLYNSPLHF. CDR3 coding DNA: TGTGCCAGCAGTCCGGGTCTCTATAATTCACCCCTCCACTTT.

The J gene is TRBJ1-2, the V gene TRBV6-5; 9 nucleotides match TRBD1. Germline V gene data show CDR1 as MNHEY and CDR2 as SVGAGI. This CDR3 has 13 residues. J lost 4 bases, V lost 6 bases, and 3 bases had no gene match. CDR3 sequence: CASRGTGTYGYTF. The CDR3 nucleotides are TGTGCCAGCAGGGGGACAGGGACCTATGGCTACACCTTC.

The V and J genes are TRBV30 and TRBJ1-1, with no clear D. V was trimmed by 2 bases and J by 4 bases, leaving 11 bases between them. From germline, CDR1 is GTSNPN and CDR2 SVGIG (reference sequence). The CDR3 has 13 amino acids. CDR3 in DNA: TGTGCCTGGAGTTTGGACCGAGGCACTGAAGCTTTCTTT. Protein: CAWSLDRGTEAFF.

The gene calls are TRBV5-1 and TRBJ2-1, with D unclear. The CDR3 has 16 amino acids. CDR1 and CDR2 from the germline V gene are SGHRS and YFSETQ. Between the trimmed V and J ends, which lost 0 bases and 0 bases, there was a span of 10 bases. CDR3 sequence (DNA): TGCGCCAGCAGCTTGGATCCCCTGAGCTCCTACAATGAGCAGTTCTTC. Its translation is CASSLDPLSSYNEQFF. Complete variable domain (other parts from reference TRBV5-1 and TRBJ2-1): KAGVTQTPRYLIKTRGQQVTLSCSPISGHRSVSWYQQTPGQGLQFLFEYFSETQRNKGNFPGRFSGRQFSNSRSEMNVSTLELGDSALYLCASSLDPLSSYNEQFFGPGTRLTVL.

This clone has more than one count but fewer than ten. This rearrangement joins TRBV27 to TRBJ2-5; 10 bases line up with TRBD2. The CDR3 runs 13 residues. The J segment lost 7 bases and the V segment lost 7 bases, leaving 6 bases of the junction unmatched. Germline CDR1 is MNHEY and CDR2 is SMNVEV (reference sequence). CDR3: CASNIAGGSTQYF. The CDR3 DNA is TGTGCCAGCAACATAGCGGGAGGTTCGACCCAGTACTTC.

The V gene is TRBV28, the J gene TRBJ2-6; D unclear. The CDR3 extends over 14 amino acids. Trimming took 6 bases from V and 4 from J, leaving 10 bases between them. Germline V gene data show CDR1 as MDHEN and CDR2 as SYDVKM. The CDR3 is CASSRTAGANVLTF. The CDR3 region has the DNA TGTGCCAGCAGCCGGACCGCGGGGGCCAACGTCCTGACTTTC.

The chain links TRBV5-4 to TRBJ1-2; TRBD1 agrees at 7 bases. This CDR3 is built from 14 residues. CDR1 SGHNT and CDR2 YYREEE come from the germline V gene (reference sequence). The V segment lost 4 bases and the J segment 2 bases; nucleotides outside the gene matches: 5. The CDR3 region has the DNA TGTGCCAGCAGCAGAGGGGGCTCGAACTATGGCTACACCTTC. This codes for CASSRGGSNYGYTF.

This chain joins TRBV5-1 and TRBJ1-4; D is unresolved. The V gene's germline CDR1 is SGHRS and CDR2 YFSETQ. The CDR3 runs 16 residues. Trimming pared 0 bases from V and 0 bases from J, leaving 9 bases between. The CDR3 DNA reads TGCGCCAGCAGCTTGGCCACCCAAGCAACTAATGAAAAACTGTTTTTT. Translation gives CASSLATQATNEKLFF.

The chain employs TRBV5-5 and TRBJ2-7; no reliable D call. The CDR3 runs 13 residues. Germline V gives CDR1 SGHKS, CDR2 YYEKEE (reference sequence). Trimming stripped 0 bases from V and 7 bases from J, with 11 bases between. As DNA, the CDR3 is TGTGCCAGCAGCTTGGGGCAGGATGGGGAGCAGTACTTC. It yields the protein CASSLGQDGEQYF.

The genes are TRBV4-1 and TRBJ2-5; D may match TRBD1 or TRBD2 (6 bases each). V dropped 4 bases and J dropped 1 base, with 22 bases sitting between them. This CDR3 is 18 amino acids long. The germline CDR1 and CDR2 sequences are MGHRA and YSYEKL. The CDR3 reads CASSRSGARGRGQETQYF. The CDR3 DNA sequence: TGCGCCAGCAGCCGGTCGGGGGCGCGTGGAAGGGGCCAAGAGACCCAGTACTTC.

The chain combines TRBV9 with TRBJ2-7; D might be TRBD2 (6 bases). Deletions cut 2 bases from V and 3 bases from J, with 12 bases between. The CDR3 contains 14 residues. Germline V gene lookup returns CDR1 SGDLS and CDR2 YYNGEE. The DNA for the CDR3 is TGTGCCAGCAGCGTGGGCGAGCGGGTCTACGAGCAGTACTTC. Translation: CASSVGERVYEQYF.

CDR3 residues: CASSMSANYGNEQFF. CDR3 nucleotides: TGTGCCAGTAGTATGTCAGCCAACTATGGGAATGAGCAGTTCTTC. This rearrangement joins TRBV19 to TRBJ2-1, with unresolved D. CDR1 is LNHDA and CDR2 is SQIVND in the germline V gene (reference sequence). CDR3 length: 15 residues. V was shortened by 3 bases and J by 7 bases, with 16 bases between the two germline ends.

This chain's CDR3 is CASSLDSRNSPLHF. The CDR3 nucleotides are TGTGCCAGCAGCTTAGATTCTAGGAATTCACCCCTCCACTTT. The V gene is TRBV7-9, the J gene TRBJ1-6, with D unclear. CDR1 is SEHNR and CDR2 is FQNEAQ in the germline V gene (reference sequence). The V end was cut by 1 base, the J end by 7 bases, with 8 bases between. The CDR3 contains 14 residues.

V is TRBV6-1 and J is TRBJ1-1; maybe TRBD1 (5 bases). V was pared by 1 base and J by 2 bases, with 14 bases between. Germline V gives CDR1 MNHNS, CDR2 SASEGT. The CDR3 runs 16 residues. CDR3 residues: CASSEEGRGLNTEAFF. The CDR3, as DNA: TGTGCCAGCAGTGAAGAAGGAAGGGGTCTAAACACTGAAGCTTTCTTT.

The chain has TRBV2 and TRBJ2-1, with a possible D match to TRBD2 (5 bases). V was clipped by 3 bases and J by 1 base, with 10 bases between them. Germline-derived CDR1 and CDR2 are SNHLY and FYNNEI. The CDR3 spans 15 residues. The CDR3 DNA follows: TGTGCCAGCAGTGAGTCCGGGATTTCCTACAATGAGCAGTTCTTC. The encoded protein is CASSESGISYNEQFF.

The chain combines TRBV19 with TRBJ1-1; the D gene is possibly TRBD1 (6 bases). The germline V and J ends were trimmed by 7 bases and 0 bases, with 12 bases remaining between them. The CDR3 is 14 amino acids. From germline, CDR1 is LNHDA and CDR2 SQIVND (reference sequence). The CDR3 DNA reads TGTGCCAGTACCGACACAGGGATGAACACTGAAGCTTTCTTT. Protein: CASTDTGMNTEAFF.

This chain's CDR3 is CASSNPGTSGTGLDTQYF. Written as DNA, the CDR3 is TGCGCCAGCAGCAACCCCGGGACTAGCGGGACGGGGCTAGATACGCAGTATTTT. V gene TRBV5-1 combines with J gene TRBJ2-3; TRBD2 matches 13 bases. Germline values: CDR1 SGHRS, CDR2 YFSETQ. V lost 4 bases and J lost 5; bases outside the gene matches: 13. CDR3 size: 18 residues.

The chain links TRBV6-5 to TRBJ1-5, with D uncertain. There are 15 residues in the CDR3. Germline CDR1 MNHEY, CDR2 SVGAGI. The ends were cut back, 5 bases at V and 0 bases at J, with 11 bases in the middle. CDR3 in DNA: TGTGCCAGCAGTCCTGTTGGACTTAGCAATCAGCCCCAGCATTTT. Encoded protein: CASSPVGLSNQPQHF.

V usage is TRBV20-1 and J usage is TRBJ2-5; D possibly uses TRBD1 or TRBD2 (5 bases each). Trimming took 4 bases from V and 5 from J, leaving 8 bases between them. In germline, CDR1 is DFQATT, CDR2 SNEGSKA (reference sequence). The CDR3 extends over 11 amino acids. The chain's CDR3 is CSATGTETQYF. The CDR3 bases are TGCAGTGCTACGGGGACGGAGACCCAGTACTTC.

The CDR3: CASSLDSIYNEQFF. The CDR3 DNA reads TGTGCCAGCAGCCTAGACAGTATCTACAATGAGCAGTTCTTC. The rearrangement joins TRBV28 to TRBJ2-1; a possible D gene is TRBD1 (5 bases). The V end was cut by 6 bases, the J end by 3 bases, with 12 bases between. The CDR3 runs 14 residues. Germline V gene data show CDR1 as MDHEN and CDR2 as SYDVKM.

The genes are TRBV7-9 and TRBJ1-4; D not resolved. With 0 bases removed from V and 7 bases from J, the gap between germline ends came to 9 bases. CDR1 SEHNR and CDR2 FQNEAQ come from the germline V gene (reference sequence). The CDR3 is 14 residues long. The CDR3 here is CASSLAAGVEKLFF. The DNA of the CDR3 is TGTGCCAGCAGCTTAGCGGCCGGGGTTGAAAAACTGTTTTTT.

A few counts support this clone. The V and J genes are TRBV9 and TRBJ2-5; D might be TRBD2 (5 bases). The germline V gene has CDR1 SGDLS and CDR2 YYNGEE. Trimming stripped 4 bases from V and 2 bases from J, with 12 bases between. The CDR3 is 14 amino acids. CDR3 DNA sequence: TGTGCCAGCAGCCTCGACTACTCACAAGAGACCCAGTACTTC. This codes for CASSLDYSQETQYF.

The chain employs TRBV7-9 and TRBJ1-1; D remains ambiguous. This CDR3 spans 12 amino acids. The germline V and J ends were trimmed by 2 bases and 4 bases, with 5 bases remaining between them. The germline V gene encodes CDR1 SEHNR and CDR2 FQNEAQ (reference sequence). CDR3 sequence (DNA): TGTGCCAGCAGCTTAAAAGGCACTGAAGCTTTCTTT. Translating gives CASSLKGTEAFF. Using reference TRBV7-9 and TRBJ1-1 for the parts outside the CDR3, the full variable domain is DTGVSQNPRHKITKRGQNVTFRCDPISEHNRLYWYRQTLGQGPEFLTYFQNEAQLEKSRLLSDRFSAERPKGSFSTLEIQRTEQGDSAMYLCASSLKGTEAFFGQGTRLTVV.

The rearrangement links TRBV5-1 to TRBJ2-2; no definite D call. Trimming removed 4 bases from V and 3 bases from J, with 10 bases in between. The germline gives CDR1 SGHRS, CDR2 YFSETQ. The CDR3 is 14 residues long. CDR3 loop: CASSPGFYTGELFF. For the CDR3, the DNA is TGCGCCAGCAGCCCTGGGTTTTACACCGGGGAGCTGTTTTTT.